Listed below are T cell receptor beta chains from one sample, sequenced in a study of T cell clones after liver transplantation. Repertoires were generated with immunoSEQ multiplex PCR, while TCRdb's copy carries only in-frame clones and drops some. There are 99,000 or so clones in the sample; 80% to 85% occur only once, and about 1% lies in the top ten. The input for sequencing was CD4+ T cells from blood, taken before liver transplant. The receptors originated from a human donor who received a liver transplant. Both conserved end residues are part of each CDR3. The order of the fields is V gene, D gene, clone size, J gene, CDR3 protein, CDR3 DNA. The D gene is left open where the match is weak. The listing skips clone size in some rows; elsewhere it reads once, few, many or a size class.

v_call: TRBV6-6
d_call: -
clone_size: -
j_call: TRBJ1-2
cdr3_aa: CASRRQDPNYGYTF
cdr3_nt: TGTGCCAGCAGAAGACAGGACCCTAACTATGGCTACACCTTC

v_call: TRBV10-1
d_call: -
clone_size: -
j_call: TRBJ2-1
cdr3_aa: CASSEHPRGSYNEQFF
cdr3_nt: TGCGCCAGCAGTGAGCACCCCCGGGGCTCCTACAATGAGCAGTTCTTC

v_call: TRBV19
d_call: -
clone_size: -
j_call: TRBJ2-7
cdr3_aa: CASSFGGYEQYF
cdr3_nt: TGTGCCAGTAGTTTCGGGGGCTACGAGCAGTACTTC

v_call: TRBV28
d_call: TRBD2
clone_size: -
j_call: TRBJ2-2
cdr3_aa: CASTFNAGGNTGELFF
cdr3_nt: TGTGCCAGCACCTTCAACGCGGGAGGGAACACCGGGGAGCTGTTTTTT

v_call: TRBV6-1
d_call: TRBD2
clone_size: -
j_call: TRBJ2-1
cdr3_aa: CASSVAGGSSYNEQFF
cdr3_nt: TGTGCCAGCAGTGTAGCGGGAGGGAGCTCCTACAATGAGCAGTTCTTC

v_call: TRBV4-3
d_call: -
clone_size: -
j_call: TRBJ1-5
cdr3_aa: CASSQTTGGQPQHF
cdr3_nt: TGCGCCAGCAGCCAAACTACAGGCGGTCAGCCCCAGCATTTT

v_call: TRBV13
d_call: -
clone_size: -
j_call: TRBJ1-5
cdr3_aa: CASSPKSLATPRRNQPQHF
cdr3_nt: TGTGCCAGCAGCCCCAAATCCTTAGCGACCCCCCGCCGCAATCAGCCCCAGCATTTT

v_call: TRBV10-1
d_call: -
clone_size: -
j_call: TRBJ2-5
cdr3_aa: CASSPGLQETQYF
cdr3_nt: TGCGCCAGCAGCCCCGGCCTCCAAGAGACCCAGTACTTC

v_call: TRBV9
d_call: TRBD2
clone_size: -
j_call: TRBJ2-1
cdr3_aa: CASSSGLAGGPYNEQFF
cdr3_nt: TGTGCCAGCAGCTCCGGACTAGCGGGGGGGCCCTACAATGAGCAGTTCTTC

v_call: TRBV28
d_call: -
clone_size: -
j_call: TRBJ2-3
cdr3_aa: CASRTDRGSTDTQYF
cdr3_nt: TGTGCCAGCAGAACGGACAGAGGCTCCACAGATACGCAGTATTTT

v_call: TRBV5-4
d_call: -
clone_size: -
j_call: TRBJ2-1
cdr3_aa: CASSFDSNEQFF
cdr3_nt: TGTGCCAGCAGCTTCGACTCAAATGAGCAGTTCTTC

v_call: TRBV19
d_call: -
clone_size: -
j_call: TRBJ1-6
cdr3_aa: CASTGSGSSYNSPLHF
cdr3_nt: TGTGCCAGTACGGGCTCAGGGTCATCCTATAATTCACCCCTCCACTTT

v_call: TRBV28
d_call: -
clone_size: -
j_call: TRBJ2-7
cdr3_aa: CASSSRPLSYEQYF
cdr3_nt: TGTGCCAGCAGTTCGAGGCCCCTATCCTACGAGCAGTACTTC

v_call: TRBV5-5
d_call: TRBD1
clone_size: once
j_call: TRBJ2-7
cdr3_aa: CASSWTGDEQYF
cdr3_nt: TGTGCCAGCAGCTGGACAGGGGACGAGCAGTACTTC

v_call: TRBV7-9
d_call: -
clone_size: -
j_call: TRBJ1-2
cdr3_aa: CASSLGKLTQNYGYTF
cdr3_nt: TGTGCCAGCAGCTTAGGTAAATTGACACAGAACTATGGCTACACCTTC

v_call: TRBV29-1
d_call: -
clone_size: -
j_call: TRBJ1-2
cdr3_aa: CSVSQPANGYTF
cdr3_nt: TGCAGCGTCTCCCAGCCCGCTAATGGCTACACCTTC

v_call: TRBV25-1
d_call: -
clone_size: -
j_call: TRBJ2-7
cdr3_aa: CASRGLPSDEQYF
cdr3_nt: TGTGCCAGCAGGGGACTCCCGTCTGACGAGCAGTACTTC

v_call: TRBV6-1
d_call: -
clone_size: -
j_call: TRBJ1-1
cdr3_aa: CASSKGRRMNTEAFF
cdr3_nt: TGTGCCAGCAGCAAGGGACGACGCATGAACACTGAAGCTTTCTTT

v_call: TRBV10-1
d_call: -
clone_size: -
j_call: TRBJ1-5
cdr3_aa: CASRGGGTMGNQPQHF
cdr3_nt: TGCGCCAGCAGGGGCGGAGGGACGATGGGCAATCAGCCCCAGCATTTT

v_call: TRBV11-2
d_call: -
clone_size: -
j_call: TRBJ1-3
cdr3_aa: CASSPRRVSGNTIYF
cdr3_nt: TGTGCCAGCAGCCCGCGACGGGTCAGTGGAAACACCATATATTTT

v_call: TRBV6-1
d_call: TRBD1
clone_size: -
j_call: TRBJ2-1
cdr3_aa: CASRRTGSNEQFF
cdr3_nt: TGTGCCAGCAGAAGGACAGGATCCAATGAGCAGTTCTTC

v_call: TRBV11-2
d_call: -
clone_size: -
j_call: TRBJ2-7
cdr3_aa: CASSLDHRSYEQYF
cdr3_nt: TGTGCCAGCAGCTTAGACCACCGTTCCTACGAGCAGTACTTC

v_call: TRBV25-1
d_call: TRBD1
clone_size: -
j_call: TRBJ1-3
cdr3_aa: CASSELGQGAAGNTIYF
cdr3_nt: TGTGCCAGCAGTGAATTGGGACAGGGGGCGGCTGGAAACACCATATATTTT

v_call: TRBV10-3
d_call: -
clone_size: -
j_call: TRBJ2-1
cdr3_aa: CAISEPGGAYNEQFF
cdr3_nt: TGTGCCATCAGTGAGCCCGGAGGAGCATACAATGAGCAGTTCTTC

v_call: TRBV5-1
d_call: TRBD1
clone_size: -
j_call: TRBJ1-5
cdr3_aa: CASSLGGQAGQPQHF
cdr3_nt: TGCGCCAGCAGCTTGGGTGGACAGGCTGGCCAGCCCCAGCATTTT

v_call: TRBV18
d_call: -
clone_size: few
j_call: TRBJ1-3
cdr3_aa: CASSQGVPFSGNTIYF
cdr3_nt: TGTGCCAGCTCACAAGGGGTCCCCTTCTCTGGAAACACCATATATTTT

v_call: TRBV7-9
d_call: -
clone_size: -
j_call: TRBJ2-3
cdr3_aa: CASSPRGATDTQYF
cdr3_nt: TGTGCCAGCAGCCCTCGGGGAGCTACAGATACGCAGTATTTT

v_call: TRBV28
d_call: -
clone_size: -
j_call: TRBJ1-5
cdr3_aa: CASSLRGGGQPQHF
cdr3_nt: TGTGCCAGCAGTTTAAGGGGGGGCGGGCAGCCCCAGCATTTT

v_call: TRBV4-2
d_call: TRBD1
clone_size: -
j_call: TRBJ1-5
cdr3_aa: CASSQGTGQGHQPQHF
cdr3_nt: TGTGCCAGCAGCCAGGGGACCGGACAGGGGCATCAGCCCCAGCATTTT

v_call: TRBV7-2
d_call: -
clone_size: -
j_call: TRBJ1-2
cdr3_aa: CASMRESRAGYTF
cdr3_nt: TGTGCCAGCATGAGGGAGAGTCGGGCTGGCTACACCTTC

v_call: TRBV7-2
d_call: -
clone_size: -
j_call: TRBJ1-1
cdr3_aa: CASSPTDGREAFF
cdr3_nt: TGTGCCAGCAGCCCTACTGATGGACGGGAAGCTTTCTTT

v_call: TRBV29-1
d_call: -
clone_size: few
j_call: TRBJ1-1
cdr3_aa: CSAYRVGAFF
cdr3_nt: TGCAGCGCCTACAGGGTCGGGGCTTTCTTT

v_call: TRBV28
d_call: TRBD2
clone_size: -
j_call: TRBJ2-1
cdr3_aa: CASTPLGASGNNEQFF
cdr3_nt: TGTGCCAGCACCCCCTTAGGGGCTAGCGGCAACAATGAGCAGTTCTTC

v_call: TRBV2
d_call: -
clone_size: -
j_call: TRBJ2-3
cdr3_aa: CASSALHPGTDTQYF
cdr3_nt: TGTGCCAGCAGTGCACTTCATCCTGGGACAGATACGCAGTATTTT

v_call: TRBV10-3
d_call: TRBD2
clone_size: -
j_call: TRBJ2-1
cdr3_aa: CAISEGAGGLDEQFF
cdr3_nt: TGTGCCATCAGTGAGGGGGCGGGAGGGCTCGATGAGCAGTTCTTC

v_call: TRBV6-5
d_call: -
clone_size: -
j_call: TRBJ2-2
cdr3_aa: CASSYRRYSAGELFF
cdr3_nt: TGTGCCAGCAGTTACCGGCGCTATAGCGCCGGGGAGCTGTTTTTT

v_call: TRBV5-1
d_call: TRBD2
clone_size: -
j_call: TRBJ2-7
cdr3_aa: CASSFSGGSSYEQYF
cdr3_nt: TGCGCCAGCAGCTTTAGCGGGGGGAGCTCCTACGAGCAGTACTTC

v_call: TRBV5-1
d_call: -
clone_size: -
j_call: TRBJ2-7
cdr3_aa: CASSPEGTLDEQYF
cdr3_nt: TGCGCCAGCAGCCCTGAGGGGACACTGGACGAGCAGTACTTC

v_call: TRBV10-3
d_call: TRBD1
clone_size: -
j_call: TRBJ2-1
cdr3_aa: CAISASTGDNEQFF
cdr3_nt: TGTGCCATCAGTGCGTCGACAGGGGACAATGAGCAGTTCTTC

v_call: TRBV10-2
d_call: TRBD2
clone_size: -
j_call: TRBJ2-1
cdr3_aa: CASSDRAGRPEQFF
cdr3_nt: TGCGCCAGCAGTGATCGAGCGGGGCGTCCTGAGCAGTTCTTC

v_call: TRBV5-1
d_call: -
clone_size: -
j_call: TRBJ1-2
cdr3_aa: CASSLSPEDVYGYTF
cdr3_nt: TGCGCCAGCAGCTTGTCCCCTGAGGACGTTTATGGCTACACCTTC